The source of this TCR beta chain is a study of T cell responses to AZD1222 COVID-19 vaccine. The CDR3 is 13 residues long. Trimming removed 5 bases at V and 6 bases at J, with 14 bases between. The germline V gene has CDR1 KGHSH and CDR2 LQKENI. Produced via immunoSEQ multiplex PCR; TCRdb's table is partial and in-frame only. This table holds roughly 100,000 clones, roughly 90% found once. The chain recombines TRBV18 with TRBJ2-7; D possibly corresponds to TRBD2 (5 bases). The material was peripheral blood, obtained on day 0 of AZD1222 vaccination. This clonotype was obtained from an adult in good health. This chain's CDR3 is CASSSGFQVEQYF. Written as DNA, the CDR3 is TGTGCCAGCTCATCGGGGTTCCAGGTCGAGCAGTACTTC.